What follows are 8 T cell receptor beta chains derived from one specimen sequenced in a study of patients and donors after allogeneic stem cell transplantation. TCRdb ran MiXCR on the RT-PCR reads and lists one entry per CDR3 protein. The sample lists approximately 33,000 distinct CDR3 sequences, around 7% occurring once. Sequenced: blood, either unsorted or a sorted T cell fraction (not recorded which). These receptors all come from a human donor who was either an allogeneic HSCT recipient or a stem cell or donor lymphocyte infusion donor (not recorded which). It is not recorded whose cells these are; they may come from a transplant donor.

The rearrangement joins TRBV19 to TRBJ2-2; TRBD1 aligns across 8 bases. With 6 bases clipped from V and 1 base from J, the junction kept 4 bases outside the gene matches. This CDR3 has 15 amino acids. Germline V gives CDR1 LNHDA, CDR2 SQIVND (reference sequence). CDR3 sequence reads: CASRQGGWNTGELFF. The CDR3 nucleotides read TGTGCCAGTAGACAGGGGGGTTGGAACACCGGGGAGCTGTTTTTT.

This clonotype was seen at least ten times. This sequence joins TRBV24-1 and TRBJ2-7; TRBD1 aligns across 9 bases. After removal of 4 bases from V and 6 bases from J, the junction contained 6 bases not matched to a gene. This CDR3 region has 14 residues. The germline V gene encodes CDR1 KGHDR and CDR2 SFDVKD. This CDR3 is CATSENDRGGEQYF. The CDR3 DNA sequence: TGTGCCACCAGTGAGAACGACAGGGGGGGCGAGCAGTACTTC.

CDR3 DNA: TGTGCCACCAGTGCAGGGGGGGTGGGTGAGCAGTACTTC. Protein: CATSAGGVGEQYF. V gene TRBV24-1 combines with J gene TRBJ2-7, with D perhaps matching TRBD1 or TRBD2 (7 bases each). CDR3 length: 13 residues. The germline V gene encodes CDR1 KGHDR and CDR2 SFDVKD. Trimming shortened V by 5 bases and J by 7 bases, and 14 bases separated the two germline ends.

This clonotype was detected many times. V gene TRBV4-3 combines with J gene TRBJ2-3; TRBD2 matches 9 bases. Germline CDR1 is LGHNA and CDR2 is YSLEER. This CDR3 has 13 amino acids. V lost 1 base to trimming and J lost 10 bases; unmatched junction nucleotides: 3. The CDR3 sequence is CASSQVTSGPQYF. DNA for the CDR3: TGCGCCAGCAGCCAAGTTACTAGCGGGCCGCAGTATTTT.

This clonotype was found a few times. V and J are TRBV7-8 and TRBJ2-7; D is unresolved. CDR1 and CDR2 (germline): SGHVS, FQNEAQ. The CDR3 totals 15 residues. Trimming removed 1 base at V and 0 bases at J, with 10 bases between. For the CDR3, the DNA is TGTGCCAGCAGCTTAGTTCCAGTAGCCTCCTACGAGCAGTACTTC. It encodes CASSLVPVASYEQYF.

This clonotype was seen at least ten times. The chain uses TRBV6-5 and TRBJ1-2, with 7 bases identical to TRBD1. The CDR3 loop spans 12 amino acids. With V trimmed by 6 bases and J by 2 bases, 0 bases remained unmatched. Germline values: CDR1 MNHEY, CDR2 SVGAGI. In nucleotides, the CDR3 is TGTGCCAGCAGACAGGGGAACTATGGCTACACCTTC. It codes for CASRQGNYGYTF.

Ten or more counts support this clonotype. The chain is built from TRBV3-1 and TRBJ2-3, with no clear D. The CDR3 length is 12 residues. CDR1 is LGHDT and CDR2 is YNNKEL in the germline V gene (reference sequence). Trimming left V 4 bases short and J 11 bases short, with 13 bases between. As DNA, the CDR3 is TGTGCCAGCAGCCCTGGAGCGTACGGGCAGTATTTT. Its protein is CASSPGAYGQYF.

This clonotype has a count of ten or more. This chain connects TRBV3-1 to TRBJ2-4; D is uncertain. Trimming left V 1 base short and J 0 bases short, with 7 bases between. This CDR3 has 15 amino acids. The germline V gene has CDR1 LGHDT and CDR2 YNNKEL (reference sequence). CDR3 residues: CASSQVALAKNIQYF. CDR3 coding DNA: TGTGCCAGCAGCCAAGTTGCGTTAGCCAAAAACATTCAGTACTTC.